This T cell receptor beta chain was sequenced in a study of radiation and T cells in renal cell carcinoma. Study-wide context: Nephrectomy followed 15 Gy stereotactic body radiation by 4 weeks.

About this clone itself: What it binds is unknown.

Repertoires were generated with immunoSEQ multiplex PCR, while TCRdb's copy carries only in-frame clones and drops some. The repertoire holds tens of thousands of clones, with 65% to 85% as singletons. Study-wide findings and caveats: Baseline intratumoral clonotype presence is unknown without pretreatment biopsies. In blood, top tumor clones expanded by 2 weeks, shrinking by 4.

The ends were cut back, 4 bases at V and 3 bases at J, with 13 bases in the middle. Germline CDR1 is LNHDA and CDR2 is SQIVND (reference sequence). This CDR3 comprises 15 residues. The time point here: baseline pretreatment blood. Described treatment: 15 Gy SBRT to primary tumor, nephrectomy 4 weeks later. The tumor was a clear cell renal cell carcinoma. The sequence was obtained from a man in his sixties with renal cell carcinoma. The chain links TRBV19 to TRBJ1-5; D gene uncertain. Sequencing used blood, obtained from a patient whose treatment included radiotherapy and nephrectomy. This CDR3 is CASSTPPVYNQPQHF. As DNA, the CDR3 is TGTGCCAGTAGTACCCCGCCGGTTTACAATCAGCCCCAGCATTTT. The variable domain in full, with the rest retrieved from reference TRBV19 and TRBJ1-5, is DGGITQSPKYLFRKEGQNVTLSCEQNLNHDAMYWYRQDPGQGLRLIYYSQIVNDFQKGDIAEGYSVSREKKESFPLTVTSAQKNPTAFYLCASSTPPVYNQPQHFGDGTRLSIL.